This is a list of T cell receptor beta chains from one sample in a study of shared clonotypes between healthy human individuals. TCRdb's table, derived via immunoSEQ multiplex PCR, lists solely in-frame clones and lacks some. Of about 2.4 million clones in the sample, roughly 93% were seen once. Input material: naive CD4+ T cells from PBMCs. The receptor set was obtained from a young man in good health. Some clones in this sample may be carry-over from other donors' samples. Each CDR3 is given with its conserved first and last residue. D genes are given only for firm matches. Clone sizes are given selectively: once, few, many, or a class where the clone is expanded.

DNA: TGTGCCAGTAGTATAGGACGACTAGTTGGGGCCGGGGAGCTGTTTTTT; CDR3: CASSIGRLVGAGELFF; D: -; V: TRBV19; J: TRBJ2-2; size: -
DNA: TGTGCCAGCAGTCTTACGCAAGCGGGAGGCTTATCTGGGGCCAACGTCCTGACTTTC; CDR3: CASSLTQAGGLSGANVLTF; D: TRBD2; V: TRBV28; J: TRBJ2-6; size: -
DNA: TGCGCCAGCAGCTTGGGGCAGGGCGGCTATGGCTACACCTTC; CDR3: CASSLGQGGYGYTF; D: -; V: TRBV5-1; J: TRBJ1-2; size: -
DNA: TGCGCCAGCAGCCAAGCCGCAGGGGGCAATTCACCCCTCCACTTT; CDR3: CASSQAAGGNSPLHF; D: TRBD1; V: TRBV4-3; J: TRBJ1-6; size: -
DNA: TGTGCCAGCAGCCCTACAGTTTACACAGATACGCAGTATTTT; CDR3: CASSPTVYTDTQYF; D: -; V: TRBV7-2; J: TRBJ2-3; size: once
DNA: TGTGCCAGCAGCGCACCGGGACAGGGACCCGGCGAGCAGTACTTC; CDR3: CASSAPGQGPGEQYF; D: TRBD1; V: TRBV7-9; J: TRBJ2-7; size: -
DNA: TGTGCAAGTCGCTTTGATTACAGAACCTACGAGCAGTACTTC; CDR3: CASRFDYRTYEQYF; D: -; V: TRBV12-2; J: TRBJ2-7; size: -
DNA: TGTGCCAGCAGCGCGGGGCAGCTTGAAAAACTGTTTTTT; CDR3: CASSAGQLEKLFF; D: -; V: TRBV7-3; J: TRBJ1-4; size: -
DNA: TGTGCCAGCAGCCTCAGAAACGTGAACACCGGGGAGCTGTTTTTT; CDR3: CASSLRNVNTGELFF; D: -; V: TRBV11-2; J: TRBJ2-2; size: -
DNA: TGCGCCAGCAGCTTGGTCCTTGGGTCAGGGCCCGTGGGAGCTTTCTTT; CDR3: CASSLVLGSGPVGAFF; D: -; V: TRBV5-1; J: TRBJ1-1; size: -
DNA: TGCGCCAGCAGCTTTTGGGGGACGGAGAGAGGGTTGGATGAGCAGTTCTTC; CDR3: CASSFWGTERGLDEQFF; D: -; V: TRBV5-1; J: TRBJ2-1; size: -
DNA: TGCGCCAGCAGCTCAACAGGGAACTATGGCTACACCTTC; CDR3: CASSSTGNYGYTF; D: -; V: TRBV5-1; J: TRBJ1-2; size: -
DNA: TGTGCCAGCAGCTCGCGGGGGACTAGTAGTACCGGTGAGCAGTTCTTC; CDR3: CASSSRGTSSTGEQFF; D: TRBD2; V: TRBV7-9; J: TRBJ2-1; size: -
DNA: TGTGCCAGCAGCACGAGCGGGGGGGTGCCTAGCACAGATACGCAGTATTTT; CDR3: CASSTSGGVPSTDTQYF; D: TRBD2; V: TRBV7-8; J: TRBJ2-3; size: -
DNA: TGTGCCACCAGCGTCCGGGGGAACGAGCAGTTCTTC; CDR3: CATSVRGNEQFF; D: -; V: TRBV15; J: TRBJ2-1; size: -
DNA: TGTGCCAGTAGCCCCACCGGGACAGGGATTGTCAATGAGCAGTTCTTC; CDR3: CASSPTGTGIVNEQFF; D: TRBD1; V: TRBV19; J: TRBJ2-1; size: -
DNA: TGTGCCAGCATGGGGGAATATCAGCCCCAGCATTTT; CDR3: CASMGEYQPQHF; D: -; V: TRBV2; J: TRBJ1-5; size: -
DNA: TGCGCCAGCAGTGGAGTGGGAGGCTCCTACAATGAGCAGTTCTTC; CDR3: CASSGVGGSYNEQFF; D: -; V: TRBV10-2; J: TRBJ2-1; size: -
DNA: TGTGCCAGCAGTGAACCCGGGGGAACAAGCTCCTACGAGCAGTACTTC; CDR3: CASSEPGGTSSYEQYF; D: -; V: TRBV6-1; J: TRBJ2-7; size: -
DNA: TGCGCCAGCAGCCAAGCTAGCGGGAGCTACGAGCAGTACTTC; CDR3: CASSQASGSYEQYF; D: TRBD2; V: TRBV4-1; J: TRBJ2-7; size: -
DNA: TGTGCCAGCAGTTTATGGACAGGATCCTCTGGAAACACCATATATTTT; CDR3: CASSLWTGSSGNTIYF; D: -; V: TRBV28; J: TRBJ1-3; size: -
DNA: TGTGCCAGCAGCTTAGGAGGGAGTGGGGGAGAGACCCAGTACTTC; CDR3: CASSLGGSGGETQYF; D: -; V: TRBV11-2; J: TRBJ2-5; size: once
DNA: TGTGCCAGCAGTACACAGGGTGTAACGCAGTATTTT; CDR3: CASSTQGVTQYF; D: -; V: TRBV2; J: TRBJ2-3; size: -
DNA: TGTGCCAGCAGCTTAACAAGCGGCGGGCTCGGCGAGCAGTACTTC; CDR3: CASSLTSGGLGEQYF; D: -; V: TRBV7-3; J: TRBJ2-7; size: -
DNA: TGCGCCAGCAGTGCCAAGGGGATCCAGCCCCAGCATTTT; CDR3: CASSAKGIQPQHF; D: -; V: TRBV10-1; J: TRBJ1-5; size: few
DNA: TGTGCCAGCAGTTCCACCCGAGACAGGGGGCGTTTGCACTTC; CDR3: CASSSTRDRGRLHF; D: TRBD1; V: TRBV6-5; J: TRBJ2-4; size: -
DNA: TGTGCCAGCAGTGAGCAGGGACCCTATGGCTACACCTTC; CDR3: CASSEQGPYGYTF; D: -; V: TRBV6-1; J: TRBJ1-2; size: few
DNA: TGTGCCAGCAGCTTAGTCCCTAGCGTGGAGCAGTTCTTC; CDR3: CASSLVPSVEQFF; D: -; V: TRBV11-3; J: TRBJ2-1; size: -
DNA: TGCAGCGTTGAGTTCAGCGGGAGGACCGGGGAGCTGTTTTTT; CDR3: CSVEFSGRTGELFF; D: TRBD2; V: TRBV29-1; J: TRBJ2-2; size: -
DNA: TGTGCCAGCAGTTTGAACTCGGGGGTTAGGGGCACTGAAGCTTTCTTT; CDR3: CASSLNSGVRGTEAFF; D: -; V: TRBV28; J: TRBJ1-1; size: -
DNA: TGCGCCAGCAGCTTCCGGGGACAGGAGGGAAATGAGCAGTTCTTC; CDR3: CASSFRGQEGNEQFF; D: TRBD1; V: TRBV5-1; J: TRBJ2-1; size: -
DNA: TGCGCCAGCAGCTTGGCCCGACCCTATGGCTACACCTTC; CDR3: CASSLARPYGYTF; D: -; V: TRBV5-1; J: TRBJ1-2; size: -
DNA: TGTGCCGGGGGGGGCAGGCCGTTCTATGGCTACACCTTC; CDR3: CAGGGRPFYGYTF; D: -; V: TRBV28; J: TRBJ1-2; size: -
DNA: TGTGCCACCAGCAGAGCCAGGGGTCAGGGGACTGAAGCTTTCTTT; CDR3: CATSRARGQGTEAFF; D: -; V: TRBV15; J: TRBJ1-1; size: -
DNA: TGTGCCAGTACCTATGGCGTACGCCGAACTAGCACAGATACGCAGTATTTT; CDR3: CASTYGVRRTSTDTQYF; D: -; V: TRBV19; J: TRBJ2-3; size: -
DNA: TGTGCCAGCAGCTTGGATGGCGGGGCGGGCGAGCAGTACTTC; CDR3: CASSLDGGAGEQYF; D: -; V: TRBV5-4; J: TRBJ2-7; size: -
DNA: TGTGCTAGTGGGGTCGGACTATCGACCTACAATGAGCAGTTCTTC; CDR3: CASGVGLSTYNEQFF; D: -; V: TRBV12-5; J: TRBJ2-1; size: -
DNA: TGTGCCAGCAGCCCGGGGACAGATCAGCCCCAGCATTTT; CDR3: CASSPGTDQPQHF; D: TRBD1; V: TRBV7-9; J: TRBJ1-5; size: -
DNA: TGTGCCAGCAGAAGGGACAGTGAAAAACTGTTTTTT; CDR3: CASRRDSEKLFF; D: TRBD1; V: TRBV2; J: TRBJ1-4; size: few
DNA: TGTGCCAGCAGGGGACAGGGGAGCGATGAGCAGTTCTTC; CDR3: CASRGQGSDEQFF; D: TRBD1; V: TRBV6-6; J: TRBJ2-1; size: -